The 18 T cell receptor beta chains reported below all come from one sample, sequenced in a study of blood T cell repertoires in COVID-19 (dated by TCRdb to between 2020 and 2021). The library was obtained by the immunoSEQ multiplex PCR assay. This is the immuneACCESS table as TCRdb keeps it, with only in-frame sequences that have V and J called. A part of the clones is gone; compared with another copy, unresolved V genes explain less than half, and the rest is unexplained. Within this sample are about 50,000 clones, with more than 80% of them counted one time only. The ten largest clones capture roughly 2.2% of the sample. Material for sequencing was peripheral blood. These receptors all stem from a human donor in a cohort sampled during active COVID-19.

The V gene is TRBV4-3, the J gene TRBJ2-1; perhaps TRBD2 as D (6 bases). Between the trimmed V and J ends, which lost 3 bases and 6 bases, there was a span of 12 bases. The V gene's germline CDR1 is LGHNA and CDR2 YSLEER. This CDR3 contains 14 residues. CDR3 protein: CASSQGRLVNEQFF. The CDR3 DNA follows: TGCGCCAGCAGCCAGGGACGACTAGTCAATGAGCAGTTCTTC.

The chain is built from TRBV7-3 and TRBJ1-1; no clear D. Germline-derived CDR1 and CDR2 are SGHTA and FQGTGA. Trimming took 2 bases from V and 7 from J, leaving 17 bases between them. The CDR3 consists of 15 residues. The CDR3 sequence is CASSLDGNSLGEAFF. In DNA, the CDR3 is TGTGCCAGCAGCTTAGATGGAAACAGCTTGGGTGAAGCTTTCTTT.

This sequence joins TRBV2 and TRBJ2-7; D is undetermined. CDR3 length: 11 amino acids. The V gene's germline CDR1 is SNHLY and CDR2 FYNNEI. The ends were cut back, 8 bases at V and 8 bases at J, with 13 bases in the middle. The CDR3 DNA is TGTGCCAGCTCCGACACCCGTAAGCAGTACTTC. Its protein is CASSDTRKQYF. Filled out from reference TRBV2 and TRBJ2-7, the complete variable domain reads EPEVTQTPSHQVTQMGQEVILRCVPISNHLYFYWYRQILGQKVEFLVSFYNNEISEKSEIFDDQFSVERPDGSNFTLKIRSTKLEDSAMYFCASSDTRKQYFGPGTRLTVT.

The chain uses TRBV6-6 and TRBJ2-2; a weak D match, TRBD1 (5 bases). Looked up from germline, CDR1 is MNHNY and CDR2 is SVGAGI (reference sequence). The V gene lost 7 bases and the J gene lost 7 bases, with 16 bases spanning the gap. The CDR3 is made up of 14 amino acids. For the CDR3, the DNA is TGTGCCAGCAATGTGGGCAGGGCGAACGGGGAGCTGTTTTTT. Protein: CASNVGRANGELFF.

V gene TRBV9 combines with J gene TRBJ1-5, with no clear D. V lost 0 bases and J 0 bases, leaving 4 bases between the germline ends. This CDR3 region has 14 residues. Germline V gene lookup returns CDR1 SGDLS and CDR2 YYNGEE. CDR3 loop: CASSVGDSNQPQHF. As DNA, the CDR3 is TGTGCCAGCAGCGTAGGAGATAGCAATCAGCCCCAGCATTTT.

A single count supports this clone. The chain employs TRBV5-1 and TRBJ1-2, with D possibly being TRBD1 (6 bases). Germline V lookup: CDR1 SGHRS, CDR2 YFSETQ. CDR3 length: 13 residues. The germline V and J ends were trimmed by 4 bases and 4 bases, with 11 bases remaining between them. CDR3 in DNA: TGCGCCAGCAGCCCCGACAGGATCTATGGCTACACCTTC. Translated, it gives CASSPDRIYGYTF.

This clone was found once. This rearrangement joins TRBV28 to TRBJ2-7; 8 positions match TRBD2. There are 17 residues in the CDR3. Germline loops: CDR1 MDHEN, CDR2 SYDVKM. V trimming: 4 bases; J trimming: 2 bases; junction bases outside the gene matches: 13. DNA of the CDR3: TGTGCCAGCAGTTCCCCCAGAGCGGGGGCCCCCACCTACGAGCAGTACTTC. It codes for CASSSPRAGAPTYEQYF. The full variable domain, rest sourced from reference TRBV28 and TRBJ2-7, is DVKVTQSSRYLVKRTGEKVFLECVQDMDHENMFWYRQDPGLGLRLIYFSYDVKMKEKGDIPEGYSVSREKKERFSLILESASTNQTSMYLCASSSPRAGAPTYEQYFGPGTRLTVT.

V and J are TRBV6-6 and TRBJ2-2, with 8 bases fitting TRBD2. V shed 6 bases, J shed 3 bases, and the junction held 3 bases outside the gene matches. Germline lookup yields CDR1 MNHNY and CDR2 SVGAGI (reference sequence). This CDR3 contains 14 residues. CDR3 in DNA: TGTGCCAGCAGCTTTAGCGGGGACACCGGGGAGCTGTTTTTT. Amino acids: CASSFSGDTGELFF.

V and J are TRBV11-3 and TRBJ2-2; TRBD1 matches 8 bases. The CDR3 is 15 amino acids. The trim removed 5 bases at V and 7 bases at J, leaving 9 bases unmatched. Germline lookup yields CDR1 SGHNT and CDR2 YENEEA. The CDR3 coding sequence is TGTGCCAGCAGCCCAGGGGGCGCTAGGAACGGGGAGCTGTTTTTT. Protein product: CASSPGGARNGELFF. The entire variable domain, with the rest obtained from reference TRBV11-3 and TRBJ2-2, is as follows: EAGVVQSPRYKIIEKKQPVAFWCNPISGHNTLYWYLQNLGQGPELLIRYENEEAVDDSQLPKDRFSAERLKGVDSTLKIQPAELGDSAVYLCASSPGGARNGELFFGEGSRLTVL.

V gene TRBV4-2 combines with J gene TRBJ1-2; D not resolved. The germline gives CDR1 LGHNA, CDR2 YNFKEQ. This CDR3 has 13 residues. Trimming left V 0 bases short and J 8 bases short, with 10 bases between. The CDR3: CASSQDNVGGYTF. The CDR3, as DNA: TGTGCCAGCAGCCAAGATAACGTCGGGGGCTACACCTTC.

The chain carries TRBV19 and TRBJ2-2, with TRBD2 matching 7 bases. The CDR3 is made up of 18 amino acids. Losses at the gene ends were 2 bases for V and 3 bases for J; bases not matched to a gene: 12. Germline V gives CDR1 LNHDA, CDR2 SQIVND (reference sequence). The CDR3 sequence: CASSIMGFGGSDTGELFF. CDR3 DNA sequence: TGTGCCAGTAGTATAATGGGATTTGGCGGGAGTGACACCGGGGAGCTGTTTTTT.

This rearrangement joins TRBV27 to TRBJ2-1, with TRBD1 matching over 10 bases. Per germline, CDR1 MNHEY and CDR2 SMNVEV (reference sequence). The CDR3 extends over 15 amino acids. V lost 4 bases, J lost 7 bases, and 7 bases stayed unmatched. CDR3 in amino acids: CASSSYRDRGNEQFF. The DNA of the CDR3 is TGTGCCAGCAGTTCCTACCGGGACAGGGGTAATGAGCAGTTCTTC.

The chain carries TRBV18 and TRBJ2-2; unclear D gene. V was cut by 1 base and J by 3 bases, with 3 bases left in between. CDR3 length equals 13 residues. Germline V gives CDR1 KGHSH, CDR2 LQKENI. The CDR3 DNA reads as TGTGCCAGCTCACCACTAGACACCGGGGAGCTGTTTTTT. It codes for CASSPLDTGELFF.

The chain links TRBV10-3 to TRBJ1-5, with a possible D match to TRBD1 (5 bases). V gave up 6 bases and J gave up 3 bases, with 12 bases separating them. CDR1 ENHRY and CDR2 SYGVKD come from the germline V gene. The CDR3 totals 14 residues. CDR3 region: CAISSGLPNQPQHF. The CDR3 nucleotides read TGTGCCATCAGCTCGGGACTCCCCAATCAGCCCCAGCATTTT.

This chain connects TRBV2 to TRBJ1-2; 7 bases are shared with TRBD1. Germline CDR1 reads SNHLY; CDR2 reads FYNNEI. The CDR3 runs 15 residues. J lost 5 bases, V lost 6 bases, and 12 bases had no gene match. CDR3 coding DNA: TGTGCCAGCAGCCCGGGGCGACAGGGCTCGTATGGCTACACCTTC. Encoded protein: CASSPGRQGSYGYTF.

The genes are TRBV25-1 and TRBJ1-4; D perhaps matches TRBD1 (5 bases). V was shortened by 1 base and J by 8 bases, with 14 bases between the two germline ends. This CDR3 is built from 15 residues. Germline lookup yields CDR1 MGHDK and CDR2 SYGVNS. The CDR3 sequence is CASSESGGGREKLFF. The CDR3 DNA is TGTGCCAGCAGTGAATCCGGGGGAGGTCGGGAAAAACTGTTTTTT.

The chain recombines TRBV29-1 with TRBJ2-1; 8 nucleotides line up with TRBD2. V gave up 1 base and J gave up 9 bases; unmatched junction bases: 11. CDR3 length equals 15 residues. Germline assignment: CDR1 SQVTM and CDR2 ANQGSEA. The CDR3: CSVEGGGGGRVEQFF. CDR3 DNA: TGCAGCGTTGAAGGGGGCGGCGGGGGGAGGGTTGAGCAGTTCTTC.

The V and J genes are TRBV5-1 and TRBJ2-2; D might be TRBD2 (6 bases). The V end lost 0 bases, the J end lost 5 bases, and 14 bases lay between the germline ends. CDR3 size: 16 residues. Germline V CDR1 and CDR2: SGHRS, YFSETQ. In DNA, the CDR3 is TGCGCCAGCAGCTTGGCCCGGTCGGCGGGGACCGGGGAGCTGTTTTTT. Its translation: CASSLARSAGTGELFF.